Following are 4 T cell receptor beta chains from one sample sequenced in a study of shared clonotypes between healthy human individuals. Using immunoSEQ multiplex PCR, the repertoire was profiled, and TCRdb retains in-frame clones only, with some absent. The sample consists of approximately 2,000,000 clones, about 90% of them appearing once. The sequencing sample was made of naive CD4+ T cells from PBMCs. As to subset: CD45RA+ positively selected. Receptors originate from a man between 18 and 35 years old in good health. Some clones in this sample may be carry-over from other donors' samples.

This chain uses TRBV7-2 with TRBJ2-5, with 13 nucleotides matching TRBD2. The CDR3 totals 17 residues. The V and J ends lost 1 base and 5 bases, in that order; junction bases with no gene match: 7. Germline CDR1 is SGHTA and CDR2 is FQGNSA. The CDR3 loop reads CASSLGLAGGSPETQYF. The CDR3 DNA reads TGTGCCAGCAGCTTAGGACTAGCGGGAGGATCTCCCGAGACCCAGTACTTC.

The chain recombines TRBV2 with TRBJ1-2; 8 bases are a match to TRBD1. V lost 5 bases to trimming and J lost 7 bases; unmatched junction nucleotides: 9. This CDR3 spans 14 amino acids. Germline V gene sequence: CDR1 SNHLY, CDR2 FYNNEI. CDR3 residues: CASSTYTGGGGYTF. The CDR3 DNA follows: TGTGCCAGCAGTACTTACACAGGGGGGGGTGGCTACACCTTC.

The rearrangement uses TRBV29-1 and TRBJ2-5, with D tentatively TRBD1 (6 bases). Germline V gene data show CDR1 as SQVTM and CDR2 as ANQGSEA. The ends were cut back, 6 bases at V and 3 bases at J, with 14 bases in the middle. CDR3 length: 13 residues. The chain's CDR3 is CSVIQGPKETQYF. DNA of the CDR3: TGCAGCGTGATACAGGGTCCGAAAGAGACCCAGTACTTC.

This clone was observed a few times. Additional DNA sequences in this sample encode the identical CDR3. This chain uses TRBV7-9 with TRBJ2-5; D unclear. The CDR3 is made up of 11 amino acids. The V gene lost 5 bases and the J gene lost 2 bases, with 3 bases spanning the gap. From germline, CDR1 is SEHNR and CDR2 FQNEAQ (reference sequence). CDR3 protein: CASSPQETQYF. CDR3 DNA sequence: TGTGCCAGCAGCCCACAAGAGACCCAGTACTTC. Filled out from reference TRBV7-9 and TRBJ2-5, the complete variable domain reads DTGVSQNPRHKITKRGQNVTFRCDPISEHNRLYWYRQTLGQGPEFLTYFQNEAQLEKSRLLSDRFSAERPKGSFSTLEIQRTEQGDSAMYLCASSPQETQYFGPGTRLLVL.